The next 14 T cell receptor beta chains were all read from a single sample in a study of T cells expressing NK-cell markers. With the 5' RACE reads reprocessed, TCRdb shows one record per CDR3 protein and no DNA. Listed are about 450,000 distinct CDR3 sequences; 7.3% falls within the top ten. Sequencing was done on a sample of blood T cells: a sorted CD56 or NKG2C T cell subset, CD4+ or CD8+ T cells, or bulk PBMC T cells (not recorded which). The source is a woman aged 18 to 75 in good health.

The chain uses TRBV12-3 or TRBV12-4 and TRBJ2-2. The CDR3 totals 13 residues. CDR3 residues: CASSLFPTGELFF.

This rearrangement joins TRBV20-1 to TRBJ1-1; the TCRdb call, TRBD1, lacks DNA for checking. Germline CDR1 is DFQATT and CDR2 is SNEGSKA (reference sequence). The CDR3 has 14 residues. The CDR3: CSARRGMVNTEAFF.

This chain joins TRBV29-1 and TRBJ2-1; absent DNA, TCRdb's TRBD2 call cannot be checked. From germline, CDR1 is SQVTM and CDR2 ANQGSEA. CDR3 size: 13 residues. The CDR3: CSVDETSLFEQFF.

V is TRBV29-1 and J is TRBJ2-2. CDR1 SQVTM and CDR2 ANQGSEA come from the germline V gene. The CDR3 length is 14 residues. This CDR3 reads CSVELHRWTGELFF.

The J gene is TRBJ1-2, the V gene TRBV20-1. This CDR3 region has 15 residues. Germline CDR1 reads DFQATT; CDR2 reads SNEGSKA (reference sequence). Here the CDR3 reads CSATQHQQAGYGYTF.

The chain couples TRBV21-1 to TRBJ2-1; the D call from TCRdb, TRBD2, cannot be confirmed without DNA. TRBV21-1 is flagged as a pseudogene. This CDR3 has 12 amino acids. CDR3 sequence reads: CASKEGHNEQFF.

The chain couples TRBV6-5 to TRBJ1-2. CDR1 MNHEY and CDR2 SVGAGI come from the germline V gene. The CDR3 contains 14 residues. CDR3 amino acids: CASSFRTANYGYTF.

The CDR3 sequence: CASQLGTVQETQYF. The V gene is TRBV12-3 or TRBV12-4, the J gene TRBJ2-5; TCRdb returns TRBD1, unconfirmable since there is no DNA. CDR3 size: 14 residues.

This chain's CDR3 is CASSFTSWGETQYF. The V call is TRBV12-3 or TRBV12-4, the J call TRBJ2-5; TCRdb calls TRBD2, which cannot be checked without DNA. This CDR3 is built from 14 residues.

The V call is TRBV2, the J call TRBJ1-1; TCRdb lists TRBD1, though no DNA is available to test this call. The CDR3 runs to 13 residues. CDR1 and CDR2 from the germline V gene are SNHLY and FYNNEI. This CDR3 is CASGKTGDTEAFF.

Here the CDR3 reads CASSLAGAGANVLTF. The chain has TRBV4-3 and TRBJ2-6; TCRdb's D gene call, TRBD1, goes unchecked for lack of DNA. Germline CDR1 LGHNA, CDR2 YSLEER. The CDR3 sequence is 15 residues long.

The V call is TRBV7-2, the J call TRBJ2-1. Germline V lookup: CDR1 SGHTA, CDR2 FQGNSA. This CDR3 contains 16 residues. CDR3 in amino acids: CASSLAVGGSYNEQFF.

The chain couples TRBV7-2 to TRBJ2-7; the TCRdb call, TRBD1, lacks DNA for checking. CDR3 length equals 15 residues. The V gene's germline CDR1 is SGHTA and CDR2 FQGNSA. CDR3 residues: CASSLDPGASYEQYF.

The chain has TRBV7-2 and TRBJ1-6. Germline-derived CDR1 and CDR2 are SGHTA and FQGNSA. CDR3 length: 16 residues. CDR3: CASSLDEVDWGSPLHF.